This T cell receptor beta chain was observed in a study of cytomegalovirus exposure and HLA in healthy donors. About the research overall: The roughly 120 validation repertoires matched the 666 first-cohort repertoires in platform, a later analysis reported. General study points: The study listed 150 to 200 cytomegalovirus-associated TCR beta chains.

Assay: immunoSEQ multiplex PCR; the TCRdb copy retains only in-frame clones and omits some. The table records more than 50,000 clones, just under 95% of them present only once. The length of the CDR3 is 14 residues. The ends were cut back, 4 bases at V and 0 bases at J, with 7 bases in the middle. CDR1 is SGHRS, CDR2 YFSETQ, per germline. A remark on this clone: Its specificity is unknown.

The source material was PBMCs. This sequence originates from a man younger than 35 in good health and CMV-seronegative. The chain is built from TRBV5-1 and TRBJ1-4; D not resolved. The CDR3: CASSPQSTNEKLFF. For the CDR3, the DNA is TGCGCCAGCAGCCCCCAGTCAACTAATGAAAAACTGTTTTTT.